A selection of T cell receptor beta chains follows, all from one sample in a study of OX40 agonist ivuxolimab in advanced cancers. TCRdb keeps only in-frame clones here, not all; method: immunoSEQ multiplex PCR. The sample lists roughly 13,000 clones; approximately 93% were seen once. This sample comprised CD4+ or CD8+ T cells sorted from blood, obtained in a trial of the OX40 agonist ivuxolimab. The source of these receptors is an adult with an advanced solid tumor such as melanoma, head and neck, liver or kidney cancer. The CDR3 runs from the conserved cysteine through the conserved F or W. Each record gives: clone size, D gene, J gene, V gene, CDR3 DNA, CDR3 protein. D genes are given only for firm matches. Rows may omit the clone size; those that give it use once, few, many or a size class.

-	-	TRBJ1-1	TRBV7-9	TGTGCCAGCAGCCGCCTTCTCGGTGAGAACACTGAAGCTTTCTTT	CASSRLLGENTEAFF
once	TRBD1	TRBJ1-1	TRBV19	TGTGCCAGTAGTACCGCAGGGGGCGGGAGAGGCACTGAAGCTTTCTTT	CASSTAGGGRGTEAFF
-	TRBD1	TRBJ2-7	TRBV9	TGTGCCAGCAGCGGTCAGGGGGCCGGCGAGCAGTACTTC	CASSGQGAGEQYF
-	-	TRBJ2-7	TRBV2	TGTGCCAGCGCAAAAGTTTCCTACGAGCAGTACTTC	CASAKVSYEQYF
-	TRBD1	TRBJ2-5	TRBV27	TGTGCCAGCAGTTTTTGGGACAGGGGGCAAGAGACCCAGTACTTC	CASSFWDRGQETQYF
-	-	TRBJ2-3	TRBV19	TGTGCCAGTAGTATAGCCGAGGGAGCAGTGCAGTATTTT	CASSIAEGAVQYF
-	TRBD1	TRBJ1-1	TRBV11-2	TGTGCCAGCAGCTGGGACAGCAACACTGAAGCTTTCTTT	CASSWDSNTEAFF
-	-	TRBJ1-1	TRBV30	TGTGCCTGGAGTAAGGGAGGGTGGAACACTGAAGCTTTCTTT	CAWSKGGWNTEAFF
-	-	TRBJ2-5	TRBV27	TGTGCCAGCAGTTTAGGTCCGGGACATCAGTACCAAGAGACCCAGTACTTC	CASSLGPGHQYQETQYF
-	TRBD2	TRBJ2-1	TRBV28	TGTGCCAGCAGTCTCCCGGGACTAGCCCTCTCCTACAATGAGCAGTTCTTC	CASSLPGLALSYNEQFF
-	TRBD2	TRBJ2-7	TRBV19	TGTGCCAGTAGTATTGGTAGCGGGGTCAACTACGAGCAGTACTTC	CASSIGSGVNYEQYF
-	-	TRBJ1-1	TRBV4-1	TGCGCCAGCAGCCAAGATTGGGCTAAGACATACATGAACACTGAAGCTTTCTTT	CASSQDWAKTYMNTEAFF
-	-	TRBJ2-7	TRBV29-1	TGCAGCGTTGAAGACCACTTCTACGAACAGTACTTC	CSVEDHFYEQYF
once	TRBD2	TRBJ2-2	TRBV2	TGTGCCAGCAGTGATAGACTAGCGGGGGGCGGGGAGCTGTTTTTT	CASSDRLAGGGELFF
-	-	TRBJ2-1	TRBV14	TGTGCCAGCAGCCAAGATAGTGGGCCTAGCGAGAGAGATGAGCAGTTCTTC	CASSQDSGPSERDEQFF
-	-	TRBJ2-7	TRBV19	TGTGCCAGTAGCCAACTACGTTCGACCTACGAGCAGTACTTC	CASSQLRSTYEQYF
-	TRBD1	TRBJ2-7	TRBV19	TGTGCCACACAGACAGGGCTCGAGCAGTACTTC	CATQTGLEQYF
-	-	TRBJ2-4	TRBV7-8	TGTGCCAGCAGCTTAGAAGGCGCGGCCATTCAGTACTTC	CASSLEGAAIQYF
-	-	TRBJ2-1	TRBV20-1	TGCAGTGCTAGGGTGAGGGATGAGCAGTTCTTC	CSARVRDEQFF
-	-	TRBJ2-7	TRBV7-9	TGTGCCAGCAGCCTCAAAGGAGATTCCTACGAGCAGTACTTC	CASSLKGDSYEQYF
-	-	TRBJ1-1	TRBV2	TGTGCCAGCCAAGTGGGGCAGGGAGGGACTGAAGCTTTCTTT	CASQVGQGGTEAFF
-	-	TRBJ2-1	TRBV4-3	TGCGCCAGCAGCCAAGACAGGTTCAGCTCCTACAATGAGCAGTTCTTC	CASSQDRFSSYNEQFF
-	-	TRBJ1-2	TRBV6-1	TGTGCCGCGGGGTATGGCTACACCTTC	CAAGYGYTF
-	TRBD1	TRBJ1-1	TRBV7-9	TGTGCCAGCAGCCAACCCGGGACAGCCAAGAACACTGAAGCTTTCTTT	CASSQPGTAKNTEAFF
-	-	TRBJ2-3	TRBV7-3	TGTGCCAGCAGCTTAGGGCGGGCGAGCACAGATACGCAGTATTTT	CASSLGRASTDTQYF
-	TRBD1	TRBJ2-7	TRBV7-9	TGTGCCAGCAGCTCAGACAGGGGGCTCTCCTACGAGCAGTACTTC	CASSSDRGLSYEQYF
-	-	TRBJ1-2	TRBV9	TGTGCCAGCAGCGTAGGAACAGGTATCGATGGCTACACCTTC	CASSVGTGIDGYTF
-	TRBD1	TRBJ1-3	TRBV12-5	TGTGCTAGTCAAGGGACAGGGCCTGGAAACACCATATATTTT	CASQGTGPGNTIYF
once	TRBD1	TRBJ2-5	TRBV27	TGTGCCAGCAGTTTAATCCTCCCGGGACAGGGGAAGGAGACCCAGTACTTC	CASSLILPGQGKETQYF
-	TRBD1	TRBJ1-4	TRBV5-4	TGTGCCAGCAGCTCGACACCAGGACAGGCAGCAACTAATGAAAAACTGTTTTTT	CASSSTPGQAATNEKLFF
-	TRBD2	TRBJ2-1	TRBV9	TGTGCCAGCACGCGAAGCGGGAGATTGGATGAGCAGTTCTTC	CASTRSGRLDEQFF
-	-	TRBJ2-7	TRBV29-1	TGCAGCTCACTCTCCTACGAGCAGTACTTC	CSSLSYEQYF
-	-	TRBJ2-2	TRBV12-5	TGTGCTAGTGGTTTCGTGGGGGCGTCGAACACCGGGGAGCTGTTTTTT	CASGFVGASNTGELFF
-	-	TRBJ1-5	TRBV28	TGTGCCAGCAGTACCGTCGGTGTTCAGCCCCAGCATTTT	CASSTVGVQPQHF
-	-	TRBJ2-2	TRBV2	TGTGCCAGCAGTGCGGGACTTCTCACCGGGGAGCTGTTTTTT	CASSAGLLTGELFF
-	TRBD1	TRBJ1-2	TRBV19	TGTGCCAGTAGCCTTGACAGGGGGCTGATTGGCTACACCTTC	CASSLDRGLIGYTF
-	-	TRBJ2-3	TRBV20-1	TGCAGTGCAGTTTGGTGGGATACGCAGTATTTT	CSAVWWDTQYF
-	-	TRBJ1-5	TRBV28	TGTGCCAGCCTGGCGGAGCACAATCAGCCCCAGCATTTT	CASLAEHNQPQHF
once	-	TRBJ2-2	TRBV7-8	TGTGCCAGCAGCTTAATCTGGGGGCGCAAGGACACCGGGGAGCTGTTTTTT	CASSLIWGRKDTGELFF
-	-	TRBJ1-4	TRBV29-1	TGCAGCGTGAGCGGGGGGAGCCGAGAAAAACTGTTTTTT	CSVSGGSREKLFF
-	TRBD2	TRBJ2-1	TRBV7-9	TGTGCCAGCAGCAGCGGGGGGACCTCCTACAATGAGCAGTTCTTC	CASSSGGTSYNEQFF
once	-	TRBJ1-4	TRBV28	TGTGCCAGCAGTTTTTCATCTGGATCGAGCACTTTT	CASSFSSGSSTF
-	-	TRBJ2-1	TRBV30	TGTGCCTGGAGTGTGACCGGGAGCTCCTACAATGAGCAGTTCTTC	CAWSVTGSSYNEQFF
-	-	TRBJ2-1	TRBV4-3	TGCGCCAGCAGCCAAGATAATGGTTACAATGAGCAGTTCTTC	CASSQDNGYNEQFF
-	-	TRBJ2-7	TRBV5-1	TGCGCCAGCAGCTTGGTGAGCGCCTCCTACGAGCAGTACTTC	CASSLVSASYEQYF
-	TRBD2	TRBJ2-5	TRBV9	TGTGCCAGCAGCGTAGGAGCGGGGGATCAAGAGACCCAGTACTTC	CASSVGAGDQETQYF
-	-	TRBJ2-1	TRBV9	TGTGCCAGCAGCTCCGGGTGGGGGTCCAATGAGCAGTTCTTC	CASSSGWGSNEQFF
-	-	TRBJ2-3	TRBV29-1	TGCAGCGTGGGCTCGTTTGGGGGCAGAAGCACAGATACGCAGTATTTT	CSVGSFGGRSTDTQYF
few	TRBD2	TRBJ2-7	TRBV29-1	TGCAGCGTCAGACTAGCGGGATTGTACGAGCAGTACTTC	CSVRLAGLYEQYF
-	-	TRBJ2-5	TRBV28	TGTGCCAGCAGTTTAACGCACCGATCCAAAGAGACCCAGTACTTC	CASSLTHRSKETQYF
-	-	TRBJ2-3	TRBV5-5	TGTGCCAGCAGCTCCCTCATAGATACGCAGTATTTT	CASSSLIDTQYF
-	-	TRBJ1-1	TRBV9	TGTGCCAGCAGCGTAGGAACAAGGATCATGAACACTGAAGCTTTCTTT	CASSVGTRIMNTEAFF
-	TRBD2	TRBJ2-3	TRBV13	TGTGCCAGCAGCACTTCCGGGACTAGCGGCTCGAAAGGGGCAGATACGCAGTATTTT	CASSTSGTSGSKGADTQYF
once	-	TRBJ1-5	TRBV6-5	TGTGCCAGCAGCCTCGGACAGAATCAGCCCCAGCATTTT	CASSLGQNQPQHF
-	-	TRBJ2-5	TRBV11-2	TGTGCCAGCAGCTTAATCTGGGGCAATCAAGAGACCCAGTACTTC	CASSLIWGNQETQYF
-	-	TRBJ2-1	TRBV29-1	TGCAGCGTCCGACCCAGCTCCTACAATGAGCAGTTCTTC	CSVRPSSYNEQFF
-	-	TRBJ2-1	TRBV27	TGTGCCAGCAGTTTAGACAGAAGCACTTACAATGAGCAGTTCTTC	CASSLDRSTYNEQFF
-	-	TRBJ1-2	TRBV6-5	TGTGCCAGCAGTTATGGGACATCTTATGGCTACACCTTC	CASSYGTSYGYTF
once	-	TRBJ2-1	TRBV28	TGTGCCAGCCACAGGACAGTACACAATGAGCAGTTCTTC	CASHRTVHNEQFF